This T cell receptor beta chain was identified in a study of sequential checkpoint blockade in melanoma. On the study more broadly: First-line arms were nivolumab then ipilimumab, or the reverse, randomized 1:1. Maintenance nivolumab came after either treatment sequence.

Specified treatment: randomized to nivolumab then ipilimumab (arm A) or the reverse (arm B). DNA-damaging chemotherapy had not been given to any patient beforehand. This CDR3 contains 15 residues. J gave up 7 bases and V 4 bases, and 10 bases lay outside the gene matches. Germline values: CDR1 MNHEY, CDR2 SMNVEV (reference sequence). Produced via immunoSEQ multiplex PCR; TCRdb's table is partial and in-frame only. The sample records some 9,300 clones, roughly 80% being singletons. The specimen was CD8+ T cells sorted from blood (inferred from file names), collected from a patient given nivolumab and ipilimumab in sequence. This TCR came from a human donor with melanoma. This chain links TRBV27 with TRBJ2-7; 10 nucleotides agree with TRBD2. CDR3 bases: TGTGCCAGCAGTTACGGAGCGGGAGGGCCTGGGGAGCAGTACTTC. It specifies CASSYGAGGPGEQYF.